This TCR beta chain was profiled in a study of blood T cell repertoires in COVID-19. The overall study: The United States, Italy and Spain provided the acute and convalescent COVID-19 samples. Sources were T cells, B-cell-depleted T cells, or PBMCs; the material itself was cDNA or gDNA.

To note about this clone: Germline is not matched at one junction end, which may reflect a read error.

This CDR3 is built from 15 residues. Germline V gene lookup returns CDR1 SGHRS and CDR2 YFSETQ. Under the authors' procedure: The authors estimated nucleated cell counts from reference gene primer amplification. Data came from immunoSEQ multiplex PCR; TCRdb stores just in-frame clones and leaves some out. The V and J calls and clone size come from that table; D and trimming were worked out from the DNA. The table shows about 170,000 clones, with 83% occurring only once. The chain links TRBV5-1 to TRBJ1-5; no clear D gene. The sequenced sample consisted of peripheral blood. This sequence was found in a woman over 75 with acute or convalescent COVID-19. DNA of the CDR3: TGCGCCAGCAGCTTGGGGCCCGGGAGAGATCAGCCTCAGCATTTT. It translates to CASSLGPGRDQPQHF.